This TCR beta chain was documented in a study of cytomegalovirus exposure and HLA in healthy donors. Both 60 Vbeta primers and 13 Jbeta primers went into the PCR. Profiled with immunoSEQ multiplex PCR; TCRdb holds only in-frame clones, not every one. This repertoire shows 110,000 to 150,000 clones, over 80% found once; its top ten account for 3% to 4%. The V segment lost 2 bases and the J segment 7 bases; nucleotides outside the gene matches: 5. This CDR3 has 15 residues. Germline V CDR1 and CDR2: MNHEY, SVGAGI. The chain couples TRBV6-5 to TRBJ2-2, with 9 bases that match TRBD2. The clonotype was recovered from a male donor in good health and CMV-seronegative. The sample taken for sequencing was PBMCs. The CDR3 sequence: CASSYGRGGSGELFF. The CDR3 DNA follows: TGTGCCAGCAGTTACGGGCGGGGGGGCAGCGGGGAGCTGTTTTTT.